This TCR beta chain was found in a study of graft-versus-host responses after intestinal transplantation. Clones were read by immunoSEQ multiplex PCR, and TCRdb kept only the in-frame ones, dropping some. The repertoire holds 150,000 or so clones, with nearly 95% as singletons. This clone was counted once. Its cognate antigen is unknown. Per the germline V gene, CDR1 is MDHEN and CDR2 is SYDVKM. This CDR3 spans 15 amino acids. The V end lost 3 bases, the J end lost 2 bases, and 12 bases lay between the germline ends. The V call is TRBV28, the J call TRBJ2-3; D is undetermined. The sequence was collected from a human donor who received an intestinal transplant. The material sequenced was unstimulated CD4+ T cells sorted from spleen or lymph node cells, taken before intestinal transplant. The DNA for the CDR3 is TGTGCCAGCAGTTTCCGCGGCAGGTCCACAGATACGCAGTATTTT. It codes for CASSFRGRSTDTQYF.